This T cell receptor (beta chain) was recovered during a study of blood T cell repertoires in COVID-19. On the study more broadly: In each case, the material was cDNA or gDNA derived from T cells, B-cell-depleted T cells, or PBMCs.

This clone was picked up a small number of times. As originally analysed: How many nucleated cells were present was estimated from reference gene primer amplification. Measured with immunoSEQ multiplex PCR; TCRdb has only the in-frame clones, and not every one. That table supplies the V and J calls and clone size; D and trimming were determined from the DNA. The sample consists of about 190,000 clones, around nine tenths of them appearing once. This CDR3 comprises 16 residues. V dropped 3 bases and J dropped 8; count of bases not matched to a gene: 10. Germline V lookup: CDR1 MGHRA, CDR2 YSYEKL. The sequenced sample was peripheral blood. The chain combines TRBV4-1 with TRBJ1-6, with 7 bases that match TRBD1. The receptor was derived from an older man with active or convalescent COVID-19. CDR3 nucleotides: TGCGCCAGCAGCCACTCACCCGGGACAGCGGATTCACCCCTCCACTTT. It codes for CASSHSPGTADSPLHF.